This T cell receptor beta chain was obtained from a study of T cells in Graves' hyperthyroidism and ophthalmopathy. CDR1 and CDR2 from the germline V gene are MNHEY and SMNVEV (reference sequence). This CDR3 is 13 amino acids long. V lost 6 bases, J lost 3 bases, and 12 bases lay in between. It was RNA transcripts that yielded the amplified TCR beta CDR3 regions. During a first-round RT-PCR of the TCR CDR3, the HTBI primer set was used. MiXCR was run by TCRdb on the multiplex PCR reads, yielding one entry per CDR3 protein. The top ten clones hold about 16% of a sample with more than 550,000 distinct CDR3 sequences, roughly 17% of them seen once. This clonotype was seen ten or more times. Participants, patients aged 18 to 65, had newly diagnosed hyperthyroidism with a duration under 2 months. Criteria for exclusion of patients were uncontrolled infection, other autoimmune disease, pregnancy or lactation.

The gene calls are TRBV27 and TRBJ2-7, with D possibly matching TRBD1 (5 bases). The sample consisted of blood. The receptor was derived from a man between 50 and 59 years old with Graves' hyperthyroidism. The CDR3 DNA reads TGTGCCAGCAGACAGGCGGAAAGCTACGAGCAGTACTTC. It is translated as CASRQAESYEQYF.